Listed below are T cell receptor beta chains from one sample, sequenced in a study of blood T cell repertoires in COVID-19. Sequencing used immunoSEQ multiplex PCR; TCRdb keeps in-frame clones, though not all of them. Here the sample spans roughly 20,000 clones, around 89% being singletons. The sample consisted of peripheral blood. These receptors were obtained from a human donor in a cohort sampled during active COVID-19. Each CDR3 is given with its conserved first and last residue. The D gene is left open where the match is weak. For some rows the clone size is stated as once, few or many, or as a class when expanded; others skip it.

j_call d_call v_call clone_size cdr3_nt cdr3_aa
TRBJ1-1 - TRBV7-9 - TGTGCCAGCAGTCGGCCGGGCACTGAAGCTTTCTTT CASSRPGTEAFF
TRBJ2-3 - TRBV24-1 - TGTGCCACCAGTGGGGCACCTTACACAGATACGCAGTATTTT CATSGAPYTDTQYF
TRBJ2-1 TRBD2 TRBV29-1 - TGCAGCGTCCTTAGCGGGGTAATCAATGAGCAGTTCTTC CSVLSGVINEQFF
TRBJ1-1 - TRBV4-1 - TGCGCCAGCAGCCAAGAGGAGACAGGTGTTATGAACACTGAAGCTTTCTTT CASSQEETGVMNTEAFF
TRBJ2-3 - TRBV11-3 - TGTGCCAGCAGCTGGGGCCGGGAGACTAGCACAGATACGCAGTATTTT CASSWGRETSTDTQYF
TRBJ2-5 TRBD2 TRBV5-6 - TGTGCCAGCAGCTCCGGACTAGCGGAGACGGAGACCCAGTACTTC CASSSGLAETETQYF
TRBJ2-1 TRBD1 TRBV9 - TGTGCCAGCAGCGGGGATATCGGGACAGCTTACAATGAGCAGTTCTTC CASSGDIGTAYNEQFF
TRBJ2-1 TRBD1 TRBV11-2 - TGTGCCAGCAGCTTAAGGTGGGACAGGCCCGAGAAGGAGCAGTTCTTC CASSLRWDRPEKEQFF
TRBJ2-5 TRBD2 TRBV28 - TGTGCCAGCAGTCCCCGGACTAGCGGGCAAGAGACCCAGTACTTC CASSPRTSGQETQYF
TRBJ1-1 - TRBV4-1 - TGCGCCAGCAGCCACCAGACAGGACTGAACACTGAAGCTTTCTTT CASSHQTGLNTEAFF
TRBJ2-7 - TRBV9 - TGTGCCAGCAGCGTAGGAATGGGGGCGATCGACGAGCAGTACTTC CASSVGMGAIDEQYF
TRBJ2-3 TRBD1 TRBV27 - TGTGCCAGCAGTTACACAGGGGGTACAGATACGCAGTATTTT CASSYTGGTDTQYF
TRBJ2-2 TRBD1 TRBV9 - TGTGCCAGCAGCGTAGCAGGGGGCGCTTCCAACACCGGGGAGCTGTTTTTT CASSVAGGASNTGELFF
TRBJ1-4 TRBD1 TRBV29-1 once TGCAGCGCCTCCGGGACAGGGAATGAAAAACTGTTTTTT CSASGTGNEKLFF
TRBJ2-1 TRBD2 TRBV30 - TGTGCCTGGAGTGCAGCGGGAGGGCCCTATGAGCAGTTCTTC CAWSAAGGPYEQFF
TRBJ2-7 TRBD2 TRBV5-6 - TGTGCCAGCAGCTCACCGGGACTAGCGGGAGAGGGGCAGTACTTC CASSSPGLAGEGQYF
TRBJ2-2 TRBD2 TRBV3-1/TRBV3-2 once TGTGCCAGCAGCCTTGGACTAGCGGCTCTAGGCGGGGAGCTGTTTTTT CASSLGLAALGGELFF
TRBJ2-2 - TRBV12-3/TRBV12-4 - TGTGCCAGCAGTACAAGCGGCGGGGAGCTGTTTTTT CASSTSGGELFF
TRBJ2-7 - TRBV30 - TGTGCCTGGAGCCCGAGTAGGGGCAGCCACCGGCAGTACTTC CAWSPSRGSHRQYF
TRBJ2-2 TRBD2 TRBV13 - TGTGCCAGCAGCTTAACAGGGGGCGGACTAGCGGGCGGAATGGGAACCGGGGAGCTGTTTTTT CASSLTGGGLAGGMGTGELFF
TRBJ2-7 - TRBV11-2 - TGTGCCAGCAGCTTAGATCCAGGGTCAGGCTACGAGCAGTACTTC CASSLDPGSGYEQYF
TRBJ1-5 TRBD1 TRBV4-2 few TGTGCCAGCAGCCGAGAACAGGGGGATCAGCCCCAGCATTTT CASSREQGDQPQHF
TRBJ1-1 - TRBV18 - TGTGCCAGCTCACGGCAGGGTGAAGCTTTCTTT CASSRQGEAFF
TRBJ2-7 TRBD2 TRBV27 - TGTGCCAGCAGTCCCCTGGGGACTAGCGGGATCTACGAGCAGTACTTC CASSPLGTSGIYEQYF
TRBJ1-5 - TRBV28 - TGTGCCAGCAGTTTCGAGAATCAGCCCCAGCATTTT CASSFENQPQHF
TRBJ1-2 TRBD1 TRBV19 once TGTGCCAGTAGTGGGACAGCCTATGGCTACACCTTC CASSGTAYGYTF
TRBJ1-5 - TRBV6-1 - TGTGCCAGCAGTGAAGGTTTGAGGCAGCCCCAGCATTTT CASSEGLRQPQHF
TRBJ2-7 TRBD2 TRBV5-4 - TGTGCCAGCAGTGGAACTAGCGGGAGGGCCAAGGACGAGCAGTACTTC CASSGTSGRAKDEQYF
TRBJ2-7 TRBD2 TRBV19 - TGTGCTACCCGACTAGCGGGCAGTTACGAGCAGTACTTC CATRLAGSYEQYF
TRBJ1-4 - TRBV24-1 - TGTGCCACCCGGGGATGTTGGGTCTCGCAACTGTTTTTT CATRGCWVSQLFF
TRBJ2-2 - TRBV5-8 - TGTGCCAGCAGCTTGGGGCAGCGAGACGGCGGGGAGCTGTTTTTT CASSLGQRDGGELFF
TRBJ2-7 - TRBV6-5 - TGTGCCAGCAGTTACGCAGGTCAAACCAGCGAGCAGTACTTC CASSYAGQTSEQYF
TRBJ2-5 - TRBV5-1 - TGCGCCAGCCTGATGGGGAGGAGGGAGACCCAGTACTTC CASLMGRRETQYF
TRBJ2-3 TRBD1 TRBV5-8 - TGTGCCAGCAGCTTGACAGGGGACGCAGATACGCAGTATTTT CASSLTGDADTQYF
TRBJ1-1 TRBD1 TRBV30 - TGTGCCTGGGCTGGAGGGGACAGGGGGCGAGCTTTCTTT CAWAGGDRGRAFF
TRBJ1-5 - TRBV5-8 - TGTGCCAGCAGCCAGGACATGAGCAATCAGCCCCAGCATTTT CASSQDMSNQPQHF
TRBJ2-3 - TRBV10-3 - TGTGCCATCAGTGGAGCCAGGGCCGATACGCAGTATTTT CAISGARADTQYF
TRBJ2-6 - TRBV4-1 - TGCGCCAGCAGCTCAGGTCCTGGGGCCAACGTCCTGACTTTC CASSSGPGANVLTF
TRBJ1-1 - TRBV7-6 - TGTGCCAGCAGTCCCGGGCAAAGGGAGGCGCACACTGAAGCTTTCTTT CASSPGQREAHTEAFF
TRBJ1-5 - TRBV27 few TGTGCCAGCAGGGGACAAAATAGCAATCAGCCCCAGCATTTT CASRGQNSNQPQHF
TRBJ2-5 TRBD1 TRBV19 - TGTGCCAGTAGTATCCGGGACAGCGTTAACCAAGAGACCCAGTACTTC CASSIRDSVNQETQYF
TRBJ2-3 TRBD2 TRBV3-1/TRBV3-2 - TGTGCCAGCAGCCAAGGGGCTAGCGGGACCATCTCTAGCACAGATACGCAGTATTTT CASSQGASGTISSTDTQYF
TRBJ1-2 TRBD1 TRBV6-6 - TGTGCCAGCAGTTGGTTGGACAGGGGAGATGGCTACACCTTC CASSWLDRGDGYTF
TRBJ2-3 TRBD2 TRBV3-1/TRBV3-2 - TGTGCCAGCAGCCAAGATTCAGCGGGAGCGGCAGATACGCAGTATTTT CASSQDSAGAADTQYF
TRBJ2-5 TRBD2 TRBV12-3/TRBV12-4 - TGTGCCAGCAGTTTTGGGCGGGAGGTGACCCAGTACTTC CASSFGREVTQYF
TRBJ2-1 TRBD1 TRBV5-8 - TGTGCCAGCAGCCGAGGGGACAGTCCGCGAAATGAGCAGTTCTTC CASSRGDSPRNEQFF
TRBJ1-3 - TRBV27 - TGTGCCAGCAGTTTGACAGCGAGCTCTGGAAACACCATATATTTT CASSLTASSGNTIYF
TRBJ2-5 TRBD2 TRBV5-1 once TGCGCCAGCAGACGGACTAGCGGGAGTCAAGAGACCCAGTACTTC CASRRTSGSQETQYF
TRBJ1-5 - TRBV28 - TGTGCCAGCTCCGGGACACTTAGCAATCAGCCCCAGCATTTT CASSGTLSNQPQHF
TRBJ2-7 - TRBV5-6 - TGTGCCAGCAGCGTCTTACCTGGTGCTACCTACGAGCAGTACTTC CASSVLPGATYEQYF
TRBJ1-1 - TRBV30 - TGTGCCTGGAGTGGACAGAGTTTGAACACTGAAGCTTTCTTT CAWSGQSLNTEAFF